These T cell receptor beta chains were read from a single sample in a study of T-cell memory formation after mild COVID-19. One entry per CDR3 protein results from TCRdb running MiXCR on the 5' RACE reads. The sample has a few hundred thousand distinct CDR3 sequences, around a quarter seen once; the top ten hold roughly an eighth. The sample comprised PBMCs or a T cell subset sorted from them (not recorded which). The source of these receptors is an adult woman who had mild COVID-19 (a few samples of this study predate the infection). Cell type and time point are not known. CDR3s include the opening cysteine and the closing phenylalanine or tryptophan. A D gene is named only where the DNA matches it firmly. Expanded clones get a size class; other rows say once, few or many, or leave the size out.

v_call	d_call	clone_size	cdr3_length	j_call	cdr3_nt	cdr3_aa
TRBV1	.	.	14	TRBJ2-5	TGCACCAGCAGCCAAGGAGCGGGGGAGGAGACCCAGTACTTC	CTSSQGAGEETQYF
TRBV6-5	TRBD1	.	15	TRBJ1-6	TGTGCCAGCAGGACGGGACAGGGGGGGAATTCACCCCTCCACTTT	CASRTGQGGNSPLHF
TRBV19	.	.	12	TRBJ1-5	TGTGCCAGTAGGGGGACGGACCAGCCCCAGCATTTT	CASRGTDQPQHF
TRBV18	.	.	15	TRBJ2-2	TGTGCCAGCTCACCACCCGCAGTGAACACCGGGGAGCTGTTTTTT	CASSPPAVNTGELFF
TRBV7-8	.	.	16	TRBJ2-1	TGTGCCAGCAGCTTAGTCGTAGTCAGGAGTTACAATGAGCAGTTCTTC	CASSLVVVRSYNEQFF
TRBV7-9	TRBD1	many	16	TRBJ2-7	TGTGCCAGCAGCCATACCGACAGGGAAATATCCTACGAGCAGTACTTC	CASSHTDREISYEQYF
TRBV4-2	TRBD1	.	15	TRBJ1-4	TGTGCCAGCAGCCAGCTTGGACAGGCAATTGAAAAACTGTTTTTT	CASSQLGQAIEKLFF
TRBV6-5	.	.	14	TRBJ2-3	TGTGCCAGCAGTTACGTAGGAGGGTCAGATACGCAGTATTTT	CASSYVGGSDTQYF
TRBV7-9	TRBD2	few	15	TRBJ2-3	TGTGCCAGCAGCTCACAGGGACTAGCGGGTTATACGCAGTATTTT	CASSSQGLAGYTQYF
TRBV12-3/TRBV12-4	.	.	11	TRBJ2-2	TGTGCCAGCGTCCGAGGGCTAGAGCTGTTTTTT	CASVRGLELFF